Presented here are 26 T cell receptor beta chains from one specimen sequenced in a study of T cell repertoires in aging, cancer and after chemotherapy. A mixed TRB-A/B primer pool amplified rearranged TRB by multiplex touch-down PCR. Using its own MiXCR run on the multiplex PCR reads, TCRdb lists one record per CDR3 protein. The profile shows over 10,000 distinct CDR3 sequences, roughly 28% of them singletons. Amplification of TCR beta used genomic DNA extracted from peripheral blood. The specimen sequenced was blood. The receptors stem from a human donor in good health.

A few counts support this clonotype. The chain is built from TRBV5-1 and TRBJ2-7, with 10 bases fitting TRBD2. J was trimmed by 0 bases and V by 6 bases; bases with no gene match: 6. The CDR3 has 15 residues. Germline V lookup: CDR1 SGHRS, CDR2 YFSETQ. The CDR3 loop reads CASTPSGGSSYEQYF. CDR3 sequence (DNA): TGCGCCAGCACCCCTAGCGGGGGCAGCTCCTACGAGCAGTACTTC.

This clonotype came up a few times. The V call is TRBV5-1, the J call TRBJ1-4, with D tentatively TRBD1 (6 bases). CDR1 and CDR2 from the germline V gene are SGHRS and YFSETQ. The ends were cut back, 0 bases at V and 3 bases at J, with 9 bases in the middle. The CDR3 is 15 residues long. This CDR3 reads CASSLGGTSNEKLFF. The DNA of the CDR3 is TGCGCCAGCAGCTTGGGTGGGACATCTAATGAAAAACTGTTTTTT.

The chain employs TRBV5-1 and TRBJ1-1, with TRBD1 identical over 8 bases. The germline gives CDR1 SGHRS, CDR2 YFSETQ. V lost 2 bases and J lost 2; bases outside the gene matches: 8. The CDR3 has 16 amino acids. Written as DNA, the CDR3 is TGCGCCAGCAGCTTAGGCGGGACAGGCACCAACACTGAAGCTTTCTTT. The encoded protein is CASSLGGTGTNTEAFF.

By its share, this clonotype is medium-sized. The chain carries TRBV29-1 and TRBJ2-5; D gene unclear. Between the trimmed V and J ends, which lost 1 base and 5 bases, there was a span of 14 bases. This CDR3 spans 14 amino acids. The V gene's germline CDR1 is SQVTM and CDR2 ANQGSEA. CDR3 protein: CSVEVNAVGETQYF. In DNA, the CDR3 is TGCAGCGTTGAAGTGAATGCAGTGGGTGAGACCCAGTACTTC.

The chain recombines TRBV20-1 with TRBJ2-4; D may be TRBD2 (5 bases). V lost 6 bases to trimming and J lost 6 bases, with 18 bases between them. CDR3 size: 14 residues. Germline V gene lookup returns CDR1 DFQATT and CDR2 SNEGSKA (reference sequence). The CDR3 DNA reads as TGCAGTGCGGCTGCCGGGGTCCCTTTAAACATTCAGTACTTC. Translated, it gives CSAAAGVPLNIQYF.

The V gene is TRBV11-1, the J gene TRBJ1-6; no reliable D call. From germline, CDR1 is SGHAT and CDR2 FQDESV (reference sequence). The V end lost 3 bases, the J end lost 7 bases, and 25 bases lay between the germline ends. The length of the CDR3 is 19 residues. The CDR3 nucleotides read TGTGCCAGCAGCTTTATTAGATCCCCTTTCGGAGGCGGAAATTCACCCCTCCACTTT. Protein sequence: CASSFIRSPFGGGNSPLHF.

The rearrangement joins TRBV15 to TRBJ2-7; 10 bases line up with TRBD1. The CDR3 loop spans 16 amino acids. Germline-derived CDR1 and CDR2 are LNHNV and YYDKDF (reference sequence). Trimming removed 5 bases from V and 0 bases from J; junction bases left unmatched: 7. CDR3 amino acids: CATSSRRTGGSYEQYF. The CDR3 coding sequence is TGTGCCACCAGCTCTCGGCGGACAGGGGGCTCCTACGAGCAGTACTTC.

V usage is TRBV19 and J usage is TRBJ2-2; D remains ambiguous. CDR3 size: 12 residues. Germline CDR1 reads LNHDA; CDR2 reads SQIVND (reference sequence). Trimming left V 3 bases short and J 7 bases short, with 6 bases between. CDR3 protein: CASSILVGELFF. CDR3 coding DNA: TGTGCCAGTAGTATTTTGGTCGGGGAGCTGTTTTTT.

The rearrangement joins TRBV24-1 to TRBJ2-3, with D perhaps assigned TRBD1 or TRBD2 (6 bases each). V lost 0 bases, J lost 0 bases, and 9 bases lay in between. In germline, CDR1 is KGHDR, CDR2 SFDVKD. The CDR3 is 16 amino acids. Written as DNA, the CDR3 is TGTGCCACCAGTGATTTGGGGGGGCTTAGCACAGATACGCAGTATTTT. Amino acids: CATSDLGGLSTDTQYF.

This clonotype was found once. The gene calls are TRBV14 and TRBJ2-7, with D maybe TRBD2 (5 bases). This CDR3 comprises 11 residues. Germline CDR1 reads SGHDN; CDR2 reads FVKESK. The CDR3: CGGRGSYEQYV. CDR3 DNA: TGTGGAGGTCGAGGGTCCTACGAGCAGTACGTC.

The chain recombines TRBV28 with TRBJ1-2; no firm D call. Trimming took off 6 bases at V and 4 bases at J, with 12 bases between the two ends. Germline loops: CDR1 MDHEN, CDR2 SYDVKM. The CDR3 contains 13 residues. CDR3 nucleotide sequence: TGTGCCAGCAGCCTGGGAGGGCCCTATGGCTACACCTTC. Its protein is CASSLGGPYGYTF.

In this sample, this clonotype is medium-sized. The V call is TRBV6-5, the J call TRBJ1-2; D gene ambiguous. CDR1 and CDR2 (germline): MNHEY, SVGAGI. This CDR3 is built from 15 residues. Deletions cut 7 bases from V and 4 bases from J, with 19 bases between. The DNA of the CDR3 is TGTGCCAGCAACCCAGGCGGGGATTGGGTCTATGGCTACACCTTC. It specifies CASNPGGDWVYGYTF.

V and J are TRBV19 and TRBJ2-3; D remains unclear. V lost 5 bases and J 5 bases, leaving 14 bases between the germline ends. Germline V gives CDR1 LNHDA, CDR2 SQIVND (reference sequence). CDR3 length: 14 residues. In DNA, the CDR3 is TGTGCCAGTAGTGGTCACCTCTCTGGAGATACGCAGTATTTT. It encodes CASSGHLSGDTQYF.

Comment on this clonotype: A much larger clonotype is one base distant, so this may be a read error. The rearrangement links TRBV6-1 to TRBJ2-7, with D possibly matching TRBD1 (6 bases). V was shortened by 6 bases and J by 2 bases, with 11 bases between the two germline ends. Looked up from germline, CDR1 is MNHNS and CDR2 is SASEGT. CDR3 size: 13 residues. In nucleotides, the CDR3 is TGTGCCAGCAGACATACAGGGACCTACGAGCAGTACGTC. It specifies CASRHTGTYEQYV.

The chain uses TRBV12-3 or TRBV12-4 and TRBJ2-1, with D perhaps given as TRBD1 or TRBD2 (6 bases each). The length of the CDR3 is 13 residues. Trimming removed 2 bases from V and 9 bases from J, with 11 bases in between. The CDR3 loop is CASSLNREVEQFF. The CDR3 DNA reads TGTGCCAGCAGTTTAAACAGGGAGGTTGAGCAGTTCTTC.

This rearrangement joins TRBV9 to TRBJ1-2; possible D gene TRBD1, 5 bases. V lost 3 bases, J lost 4 bases, and 10 bases lay in between. The CDR3 extends over 13 amino acids. CDR1 is SGDLS, CDR2 YYNGEE, per germline. DNA for the CDR3: TGTGCCAGCAGCGACCGACAGCTCTATGGCTACACCTTC. Amino acids: CASSDRQLYGYTF.

This clonotype was seen a few times. The genes are TRBV19 and TRBJ1-4, with 10 nucleotides matching TRBD1. CDR1 is LNHDA and CDR2 is SQIVND in the germline V gene (reference sequence). The CDR3 runs 15 residues. The ends lost 7 bases at V and 3 bases at J; junction bases unmatched: 5. In DNA form, the CDR3 reads TGTGCCAGTATGCCCGGGACAGGGGCTAATGAAAAACTGTTTTTT. It yields the protein CASMPGTGANEKLFF.

In its sample, this clonotype is medium-sized. This rearrangement joins TRBV19 to TRBJ1-4; 7 nucleotides line up with TRBD1. V lost 3 bases to trimming and J lost 15 bases; unmatched junction nucleotides: 10. CDR1 and CDR2 (germline): LNHDA, SQIVND (reference sequence). This CDR3 is built from 13 residues. CDR3 in DNA: TGTGCCAGTAGTATCAACCGGGACAGAACCTTGTTTTTT. Amino acid sequence: CASSINRDRTLFF.

This clonotype rates as medium-sized. This rearrangement joins TRBV27 to TRBJ1-6; unclear D gene. V dropped 6 bases and J dropped 6 bases, with 15 bases sitting between them. Germline-derived CDR1 and CDR2 are MNHEY and SMNVEV (reference sequence). The CDR3 sequence is 15 residues long. The CDR3 loop reads CASRGWGDTNSPLHF. For the CDR3, the DNA is TGTGCCAGCAGAGGTTGGGGAGATACTAATTCACCCCTCCACTTT.

In its sample, this clonotype was seen a few times. The chain uses TRBV5-1 and TRBJ1-1, with TRBD1 matching 8 bases. Looked up from germline, CDR1 is SGHRS and CDR2 is YFSETQ. The junction had 6 bases not matched to a gene; V was cut back by 4 bases and J by 4 bases. This CDR3 spans 14 amino acids. DNA for the CDR3: TGCGCCAGCAGCGCGGAAACAGGGGGCACTGAAGCTTTCTTT. Translating gives CASSAETGGTEAFF.

About this clonotype itself: A read error is possible here, since a much larger clone lies one base away. The chain joins TRBV19 to TRBJ1-2; D possibly corresponds to TRBD1 (5 bases). The length of the CDR3 is 12 residues. Germline loops: CDR1 LNHDA, CDR2 SQIVND (reference sequence). The CDR3 sequence is CVSSSGSYGYTF. The CDR3 DNA reads TGTGTCAGTAGCTCAGGGTCGTATGGCTACACCTTC.

The chain carries TRBV15 and TRBJ2-3, with D perhaps assigned TRBD1 or TRBD2 (5 bases each). Germline V gene lookup returns CDR1 LNHNV and CDR2 YYDKDF (reference sequence). Trimming shortened V by 7 bases and J by 0 bases, and 11 bases separated the two germline ends. The CDR3 contains 14 residues. In nucleotides, the CDR3 is TGTGCCACCACCCACGGGGCAAGCACAGATACGCAGTATTTT. Its protein is CATTHGASTDTQYF.

Details on this clonotype: One base away lies a much larger clone, so this may be a sequencing read error. CDR3 sequence reads: CASTVGTGRVGYTF. The CDR3 coding sequence is TGTGCCAGCACCGTTGGGACAGGCCGTGTAGGCTACACCTTC. The rearrangement links TRBV7-2 to TRBJ1-2; 8 positions match TRBD1. The ends lost 7 bases at V and 8 bases at J; junction bases unmatched: 12. This CDR3 has 14 amino acids. Germline CDR1 reads SGHTA; CDR2 reads FQGNSA.

This clonotype is large. The J gene is TRBJ1-3, the V gene TRBV29-1; D remains unclear. From germline, CDR1 is SQVTM and CDR2 ANQGSEA. The CDR3 is made up of 13 amino acids. Between the trimmed V and J ends, which lost 4 bases and 3 bases, there was a span of 10 bases. Here the CDR3 reads CSVVRGSGNTIYF. The CDR3 DNA is TGCAGCGTTGTTAGAGGCAGTGGAAACACCATATATTTT.

This clonotype was picked up a small number of times. The V gene is TRBV11-2, the J gene TRBJ2-7; unclear D gene. Trimming removed 5 bases at V and 6 bases at J, with 8 bases between. Germline CDR1 is SGHAT and CDR2 is FQNNGV. The CDR3 has 11 amino acids. The CDR3 sequence is CASSPAREQYF. For the CDR3, the DNA is TGTGCCAGCAGCCCTGCCCGCGAGCAGTACTTC.

The chain recombines TRBV6-1 with TRBJ2-3, with 7 bases identical to TRBD1. From germline, CDR1 is MNHNS and CDR2 SASEGT. J gave up 1 base and V 4 bases, and 2 bases lay outside the gene matches. CDR3 size: 14 residues. CDR3 region: CASSGQGGTDTQYF. CDR3 bases: TGTGCCAGCAGTGGACAGGGCGGCACAGATACGCAGTATTTT.